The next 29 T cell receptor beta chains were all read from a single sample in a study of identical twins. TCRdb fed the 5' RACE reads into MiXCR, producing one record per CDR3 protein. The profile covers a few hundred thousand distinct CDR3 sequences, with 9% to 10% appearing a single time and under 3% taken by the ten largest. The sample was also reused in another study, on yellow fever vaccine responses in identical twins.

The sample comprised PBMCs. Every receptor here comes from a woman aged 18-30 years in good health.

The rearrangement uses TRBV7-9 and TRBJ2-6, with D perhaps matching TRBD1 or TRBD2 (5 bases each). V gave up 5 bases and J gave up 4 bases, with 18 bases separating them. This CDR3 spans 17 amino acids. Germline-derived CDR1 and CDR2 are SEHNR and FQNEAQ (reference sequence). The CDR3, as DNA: TGTGCCAGCAGCGCTTTTGGGACGATATCAGGGGCCAACGTCCTGACTTTC. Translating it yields CASSAFGTISGANVLTF.

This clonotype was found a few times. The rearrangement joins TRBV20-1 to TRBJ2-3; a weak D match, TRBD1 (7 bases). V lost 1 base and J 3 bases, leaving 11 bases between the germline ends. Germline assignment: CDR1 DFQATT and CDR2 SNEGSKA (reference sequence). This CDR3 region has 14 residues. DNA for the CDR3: TGCAGTGCTAGAGTCCAGGGGGGAACAGATACGCAGTATTTT. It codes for CSARVQGGTDTQYF.

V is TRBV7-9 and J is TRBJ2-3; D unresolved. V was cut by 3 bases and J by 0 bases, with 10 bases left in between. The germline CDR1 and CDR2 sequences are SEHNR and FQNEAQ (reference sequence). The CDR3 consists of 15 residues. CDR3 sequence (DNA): TGTGCCAGCAGCTTGGTCATCGGGAGCACAGATACGCAGTATTTT. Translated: CASSLVIGSTDTQYF.

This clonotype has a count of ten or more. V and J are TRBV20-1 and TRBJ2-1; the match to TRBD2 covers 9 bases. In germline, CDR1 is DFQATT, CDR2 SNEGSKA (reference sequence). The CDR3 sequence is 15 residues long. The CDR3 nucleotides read TGCAACCCCCACAGGCGGGGGGGGCCTGGGAATGAGCAGTTCTTC. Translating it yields CNPHRRGGPGNEQFF.

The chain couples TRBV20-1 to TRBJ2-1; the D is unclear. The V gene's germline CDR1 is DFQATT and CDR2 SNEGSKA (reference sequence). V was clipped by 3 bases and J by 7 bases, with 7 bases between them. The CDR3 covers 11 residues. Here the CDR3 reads CSASRINEQFF. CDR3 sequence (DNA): TGCAGTGCTAGTAGGATAAATGAGCAGTTCTTC.

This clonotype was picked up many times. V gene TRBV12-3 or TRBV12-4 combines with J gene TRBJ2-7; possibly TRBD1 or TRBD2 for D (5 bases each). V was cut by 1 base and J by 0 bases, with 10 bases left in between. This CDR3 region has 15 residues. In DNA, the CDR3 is TGTGCCAGCAGTTTAGGGGACGGACCCTCCTACGAGCAGTACTTC. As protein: CASSLGDGPSYEQYF.

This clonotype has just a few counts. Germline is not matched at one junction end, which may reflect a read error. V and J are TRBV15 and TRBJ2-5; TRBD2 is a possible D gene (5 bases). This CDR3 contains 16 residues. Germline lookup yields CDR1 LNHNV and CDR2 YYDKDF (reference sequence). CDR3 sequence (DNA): TGTGCCACCAGCGCTAGAACCGGCCAAAGTGGGGAGACCCAGAACTTC. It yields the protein CATSARTGQSGETQNF. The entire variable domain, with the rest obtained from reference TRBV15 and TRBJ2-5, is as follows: DAMVIQNPRYQVTQFGKPVTLSCSQTLNHNVMYWYQQKSSQAPKLLFHYYDKDFNNEADTPDNFQSRRPNTSFCFLDIRSPGLGDTAMYLCATSARTGQSGETQNFGPGTRLLVL.

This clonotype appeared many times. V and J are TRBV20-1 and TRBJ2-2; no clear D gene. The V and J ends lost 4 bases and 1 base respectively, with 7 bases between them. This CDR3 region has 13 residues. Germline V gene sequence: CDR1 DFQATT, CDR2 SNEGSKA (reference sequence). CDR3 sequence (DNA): TGCAGTGCTATTAGGGTGAACACCGGGGAGCTGTTTTTT. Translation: CSAIRVNTGELFF.

The CDR3 bases are TGTGCCAGCAGCTTGAGAGGGGGAAGCACCGGGGAGCTGTTTTTT. Amino acid sequence: CASSLRGGSTGELFF. This chain connects TRBV5-5 to TRBJ2-2, with D possibly being TRBD1 (6 bases). The ends were cut back, 1 base at V and 4 bases at J, with 11 bases in the middle. Germline CDR1 is SGHKS and CDR2 is YYEKEE (reference sequence). The CDR3 totals 15 residues.

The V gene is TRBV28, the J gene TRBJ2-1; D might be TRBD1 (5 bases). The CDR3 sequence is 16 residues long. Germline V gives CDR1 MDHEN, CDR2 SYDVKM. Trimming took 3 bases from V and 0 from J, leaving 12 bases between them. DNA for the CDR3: TGTGCCAGCAGTTTCTTGGGGCAAAGCTCCTACAATGAGCAGTTCTTC. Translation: CASSFLGQSSYNEQFF.

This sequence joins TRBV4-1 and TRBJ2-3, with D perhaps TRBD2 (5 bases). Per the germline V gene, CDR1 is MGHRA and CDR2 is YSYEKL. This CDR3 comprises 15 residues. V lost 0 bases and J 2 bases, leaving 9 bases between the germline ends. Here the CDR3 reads CASSQEGRDTDTQYF. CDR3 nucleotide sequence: TGCGCCAGCAGCCAAGAGGGCCGGGACACAGATACGCAGTATTTT.

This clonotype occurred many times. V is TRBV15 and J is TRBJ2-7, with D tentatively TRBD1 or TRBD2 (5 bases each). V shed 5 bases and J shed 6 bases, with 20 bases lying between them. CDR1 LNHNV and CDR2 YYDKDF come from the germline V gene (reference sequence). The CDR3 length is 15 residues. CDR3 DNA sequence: TGTGCCACCAGCCCGGGGCGGATCCCCTTTTCCGAGCAGTACTTC. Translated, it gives CATSPGRIPFSEQYF.

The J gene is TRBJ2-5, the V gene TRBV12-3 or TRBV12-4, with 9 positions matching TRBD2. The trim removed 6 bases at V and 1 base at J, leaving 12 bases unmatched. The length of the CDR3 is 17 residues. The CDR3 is CASSTYRSSGIQETQYF. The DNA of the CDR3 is TGTGCCAGCAGCACTTATCGATCTAGCGGGATCCAAGAGACCCAGTACTTC.

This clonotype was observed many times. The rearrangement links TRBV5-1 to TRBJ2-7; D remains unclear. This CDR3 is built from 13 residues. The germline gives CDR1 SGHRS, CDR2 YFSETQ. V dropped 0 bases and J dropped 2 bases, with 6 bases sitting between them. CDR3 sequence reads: CASSLETPYEQYF. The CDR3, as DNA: TGCGCCAGCAGCTTGGAAACTCCCTACGAGCAGTACTTC.

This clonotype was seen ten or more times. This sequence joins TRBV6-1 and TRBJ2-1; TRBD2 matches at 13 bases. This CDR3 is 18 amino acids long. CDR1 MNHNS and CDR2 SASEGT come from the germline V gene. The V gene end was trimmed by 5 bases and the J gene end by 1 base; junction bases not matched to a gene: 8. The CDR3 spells CASSPQLAGGISYNEQFF. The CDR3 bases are TGTGCCAGCAGTCCCCAACTAGCGGGAGGGATATCCTACAATGAGCAGTTCTTC.

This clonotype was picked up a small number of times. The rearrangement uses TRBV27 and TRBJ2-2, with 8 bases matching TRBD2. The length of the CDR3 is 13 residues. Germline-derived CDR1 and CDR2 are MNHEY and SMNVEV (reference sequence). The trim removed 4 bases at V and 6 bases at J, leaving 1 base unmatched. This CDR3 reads CASSSAGAGELFF. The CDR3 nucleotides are TGTGCCAGCAGTTCAGCGGGAGCCGGGGAGCTGTTTTTT.

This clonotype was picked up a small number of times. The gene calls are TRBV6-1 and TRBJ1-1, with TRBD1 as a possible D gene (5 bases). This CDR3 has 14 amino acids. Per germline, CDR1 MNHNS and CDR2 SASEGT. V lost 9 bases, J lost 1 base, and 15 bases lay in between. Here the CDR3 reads CASRKRGRNTEAFF. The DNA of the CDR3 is TGTGCCAGTCGAAAACGGGGGAGGAACACTGAAGCTTTCTTT.

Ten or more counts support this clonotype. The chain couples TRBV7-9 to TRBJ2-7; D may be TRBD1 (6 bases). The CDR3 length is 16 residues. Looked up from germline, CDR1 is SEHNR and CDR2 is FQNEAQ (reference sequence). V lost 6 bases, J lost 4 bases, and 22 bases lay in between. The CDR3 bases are TGTGCCAGCAGTTTCACCGGGACAACCAACAGATACGAGCAGTACTTC. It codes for CASSFTGTTNRYEQYF.

The CDR3 region is CASSVAANTEAFF. In DNA, the CDR3 is TGTGCCAGCAGCGTAGCCGCGAACACTGAAGCTTTCTTT. J is TRBJ1-1 and V is TRBV9; D unclear. Trimming removed 0 bases at V and 1 base at J, with 4 bases between. The CDR3 extends over 13 amino acids. CDR1 is SGDLS, CDR2 YYNGEE, per germline. Combining the CDR3 with reference TRBV9 and TRBJ1-1 gives the whole variable domain DSGVTQTPKHLITATGQRVTLRCSPRSGDLSVYWYQQSLDQGLQFLIQYYNGEERAKGNILERFSAQQFPDLHSELNLSSLELGDSALYFCASSVAANTEAFFGQGTRLTVV.

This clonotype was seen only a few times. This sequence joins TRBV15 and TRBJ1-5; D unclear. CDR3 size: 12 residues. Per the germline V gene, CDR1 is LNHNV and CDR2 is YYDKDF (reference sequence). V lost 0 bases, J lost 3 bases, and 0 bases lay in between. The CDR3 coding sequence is TGTGCCACCAGCAGAGACAATCAGCCCCAGCATTTT. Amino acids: CATSRDNQPQHF.

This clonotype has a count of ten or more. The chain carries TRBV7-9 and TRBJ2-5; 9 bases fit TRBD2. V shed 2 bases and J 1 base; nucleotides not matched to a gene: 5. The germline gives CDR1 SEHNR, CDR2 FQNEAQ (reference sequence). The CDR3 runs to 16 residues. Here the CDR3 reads CASSLRGAGGQETQYF. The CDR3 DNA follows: TGTGCCAGCAGCTTAAGGGGAGCGGGAGGCCAAGAGACCCAGTACTTC.

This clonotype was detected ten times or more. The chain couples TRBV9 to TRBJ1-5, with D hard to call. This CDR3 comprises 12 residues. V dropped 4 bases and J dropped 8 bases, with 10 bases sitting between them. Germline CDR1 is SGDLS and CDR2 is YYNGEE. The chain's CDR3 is CASSIPEEPQHF. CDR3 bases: TGTGCCAGCAGCATCCCAGAGGAGCCCCAGCATTTT. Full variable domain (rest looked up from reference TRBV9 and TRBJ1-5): DSGVTQTPKHLITATGQRVTLRCSPRSGDLSVYWYQQSLDQGLQFLIQYYNGEERAKGNILERFSAQQFPDLHSELNLSSLELGDSALYFCASSIPEEPQHFGDGTRLSIL.

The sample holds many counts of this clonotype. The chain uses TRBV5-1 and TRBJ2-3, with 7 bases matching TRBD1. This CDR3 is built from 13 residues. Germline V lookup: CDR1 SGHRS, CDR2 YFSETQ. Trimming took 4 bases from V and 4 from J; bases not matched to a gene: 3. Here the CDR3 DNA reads TGCGCCAGCAGCCAAACAGGGGCAGATACGCAGTATTTT. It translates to CASSQTGADTQYF.

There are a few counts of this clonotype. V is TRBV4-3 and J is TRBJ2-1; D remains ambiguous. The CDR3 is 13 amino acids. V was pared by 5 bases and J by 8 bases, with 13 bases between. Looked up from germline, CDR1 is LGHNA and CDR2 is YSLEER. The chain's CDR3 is CASSTKPAYEQFF. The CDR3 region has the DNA TGCGCCAGCAGCACTAAACCGGCTTATGAGCAGTTCTTC.

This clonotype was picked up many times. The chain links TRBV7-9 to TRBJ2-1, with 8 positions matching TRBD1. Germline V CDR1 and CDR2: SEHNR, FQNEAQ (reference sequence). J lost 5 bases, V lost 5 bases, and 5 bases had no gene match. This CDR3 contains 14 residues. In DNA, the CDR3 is TGTGCCAGCAGCCCAGGACAGGGCGACAATGAGCAGTTCTTC. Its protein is CASSPGQGDNEQFF.

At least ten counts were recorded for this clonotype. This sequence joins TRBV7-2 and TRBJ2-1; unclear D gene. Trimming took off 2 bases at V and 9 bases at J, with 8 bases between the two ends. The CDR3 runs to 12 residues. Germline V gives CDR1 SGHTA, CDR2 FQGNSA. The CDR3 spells CASSLFLAEQFF. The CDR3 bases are TGTGCCAGCAGCTTATTTTTGGCTGAGCAGTTCTTC.

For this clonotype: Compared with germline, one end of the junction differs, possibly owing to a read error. In DNA form, the CDR3 reads TGTGCCAGCAGCCCCCGCTTGCAGGATATGCAGTATTTT. This encodes CASSPRLQDMQYF. This chain connects TRBV7-3 to TRBJ2-3; D gene uncertain. This CDR3 has 13 residues. Germline values: CDR1 SGHTA, CDR2 FQGTGA. The whole variable domain, remainder taken from reference TRBV7-3 and TRBJ2-3, is GAGVSQTPSNKVTEKGKYVELRCDPISGHTALYWYRQSLGQGPEFLIYFQGTGAADDSGLPNDRFFAVRPEGSVSTLKIQRTERGDSAVYLCASSPRLQDMQYFGPGTRLTVL.

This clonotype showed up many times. The CDR3 coding sequence is TGCAGCGCTGTAGGGGGAAAGTACACTGAAGCTTTCTTT. Translating gives CSAVGGKYTEAFF. This chain joins TRBV29-1 and TRBJ1-1, with D possibly being TRBD1 (6 bases). The germline V gene encodes CDR1 SQVTM and CDR2 ANQGSEA. The V gene lost 7 bases and the J gene lost 3 bases, with 15 bases spanning the gap. The length of the CDR3 is 13 residues.

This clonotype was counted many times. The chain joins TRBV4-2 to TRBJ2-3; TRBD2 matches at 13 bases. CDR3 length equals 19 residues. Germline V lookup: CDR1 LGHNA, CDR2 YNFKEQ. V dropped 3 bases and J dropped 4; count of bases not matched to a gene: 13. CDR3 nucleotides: TGTGCCAGCAGCCACTCCGGGGGACTAGCGGGACCTAACCCAGATACGCAGTATTTT. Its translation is CASSHSGGLAGPNPDTQYF.